The TCR beta chain described here comes from a study of T cells in Graves' hyperthyroidism and ophthalmopathy. Germline CDR1 reads MNHEY; CDR2 reads SVGEGT. Germline trimming cut 2 bases from V and 2 bases from J; bases unmatched to any gene: 12. The CDR3 is 19 residues long. This clonotype appeared many times. The CDR3 regions of TCR beta were amplified from RNA transcripts. When the TCR CDR3 underwent first-round RT-PCR, the HTBI primer set was used. One entry per CDR3 protein results from TCRdb running MiXCR on the multiplex PCR reads. There are a few hundred thousand distinct CDR3 sequences in the sample; about a sixth occur only once, and 44% lies in the top ten.

The chain combines TRBV6-2 or TRBV6-3 with TRBJ1-5; 10 nucleotides match TRBD1. The TCR was taken from a man aged 40-49 years with Graves' hyperthyroidism. The sequenced material came from blood. DNA for the CDR3: TGTGCCAGCAGTTACCGACCGGGACAGGGGAAGTCGGGCAATCAGCCCCAGCATTTT. It encodes CASSYRPGQGKSGNQPQHF.